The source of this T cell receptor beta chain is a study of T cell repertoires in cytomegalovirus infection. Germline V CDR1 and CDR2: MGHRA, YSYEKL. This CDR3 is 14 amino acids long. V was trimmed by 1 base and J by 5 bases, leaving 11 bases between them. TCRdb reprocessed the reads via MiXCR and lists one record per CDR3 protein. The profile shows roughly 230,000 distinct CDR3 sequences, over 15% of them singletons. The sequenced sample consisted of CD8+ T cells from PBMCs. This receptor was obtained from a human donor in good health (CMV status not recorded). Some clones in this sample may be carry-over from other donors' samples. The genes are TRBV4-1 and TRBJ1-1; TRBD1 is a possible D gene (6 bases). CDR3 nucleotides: TGCGCCAGCAGCCAAGCGGGGGCAGGGACTGAAGCTTTCTTT. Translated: CASSQAGAGTEAFF.